This is a list of T cell receptor beta chains from one sample in a study of T cell changes during pregnancy in multiple sclerosis. TCRdb keeps only in-frame clones here, not all; method: immunoSEQ multiplex PCR. There are tens of thousands of clones in the sample; roughly 88% occur only once, and roughly 1.5% lies in the top ten. The sample comprised PBMCs (not recorded whether the cells were cultured). These receptors all stem from a female donor with multiple sclerosis, enrolled in a pregnancy study. The CDR3 runs from the conserved cysteine through the conserved F or W. D genes are given only for firm matches. Clone size, where shown, is once, few, many, or a class for clones that have expanded.

NA	TRBV4-2	TRBJ2-5	once	TGTGCCAGCAGCCAAGTGGGGGAAGAGACCCAGTACTTC	CASSQVGEETQYF
NA	TRBV29-1	TRBJ2-1	NA	TGCAGCGCCGCCAGCAGCGGCTACAATGAGCAGTTCTTC	CSAASSGYNEQFF
TRBD2	TRBV18	TRBJ2-2	NA	TGTGCCAGCTCACTCTACCATACGCTAGCGGGCACCGGGGAGCTGTTTTTT	CASSLYHTLAGTGELFF
NA	TRBV11-2	TRBJ2-5	NA	TGTGCCAGCAGCTCCCCCGATGGACTACTACAAGAGACCCAGTACTTC	CASSSPDGLLQETQYF
TRBD1	TRBV29-1	TRBJ1-4	NA	TGCAGCGTTGAAGACGGGACAGGGGTTAATGAAAAACTGTTTTTT	CSVEDGTGVNEKLFF
NA	TRBV7-9	TRBJ1-2	few	TGTGCCAGCAGCTTAGCGTTACAGGGAGGTGGCTACACCTTC	CASSLALQGGGYTF
TRBD1	TRBV4-2	TRBJ2-7	NA	TGTGCCAGCAGCCCGGTAGGACAGGGCTACGAGCAGTACTTC	CASSPVGQGYEQYF
TRBD1	TRBV28	TRBJ1-2	NA	TGTGCCAGTATCGTCACGACAGGGGCGGCTGGCTACACCTTC	CASIVTTGAAGYTF
NA	TRBV7-4	TRBJ2-7	NA	TGTGCCAGCACCCCGTCTGGTTCACTTGCCGATAAATCCTACGAGCAGTACTTC	CASTPSGSLADKSYEQYF
TRBD1	TRBV7-9	TRBJ2-7	NA	TGTGCCAGCAGCCCAGAGGACAGGCTCTCCTACGAGCAGTACTTC	CASSPEDRLSYEQYF
NA	TRBV10-3	TRBJ2-5	NA	TGTGCCATCCGGGCAGGGAGGTACCAAGAGACCCAGTACTTC	CAIRAGRYQETQYF
NA	TRBV7-2	TRBJ1-1	NA	TGTGCCAGCACCGGGACGGTGAACACTGAAGCTTTCTTT	CASTGTVNTEAFF
TRBD1	TRBV7-2	TRBJ2-7	NA	TGTGCCAGCAGCCCCCAAGGGGCAGGGGGCTTCTACGAGCAGTACTTC	CASSPQGAGGFYEQYF
NA	TRBV29-1	TRBJ1-2	NA	TGCAGCGTTGAAGAAGACAAATATGGCTACACCTTC	CSVEEDKYGYTF
NA	TRBV5-1	TRBJ2-5	NA	TGCGCCAGCACGGGAGGGACAGGGCGAGAGACCCAGTACTTC	CASTGGTGRETQYF
NA	TRBV28	TRBJ1-1	NA	TGTGCCAGCAGCCCTTTAGCGGCTTTCTTT	CASSPLAAFF
TRBD1	TRBV5-6	TRBJ1-5	NA	TGTGCCAGCAGCTCCGGACAGGGAAGTCAGCCCCAGCATTTT	CASSSGQGSQPQHF
TRBD2	TRBV10-3	TRBJ2-7	NA	TGTGCCATCAGTGTTAACGCCGGGACTAGCGGATCCTACGAGCAGTACTTC	CAISVNAGTSGSYEQYF
TRBD1	TRBV19	TRBJ1-1	NA	TGTGCCAGTTCAACAGGGGGCCCAACGGTGAACACTGAAGCTTTCTTT	CASSTGGPTVNTEAFF
TRBD2	TRBV4-1	TRBJ2-1	NA	TGCGCCAGCACCCTAATTGGGGAGGGGCGCGGGAATGAGCAGTTCTTC	CASTLIGEGRGNEQFF
NA	TRBV6-6	TRBJ1-5	few	TGTGCCAGCAGTGACGACAGGTTCTTCAATCAGCCCCAGCATTTT	CASSDDRFFNQPQHF
TRBD1	TRBV16	TRBJ1-4	NA	TGTGCCAGCAGCCCGAATAGTAAGGGGGCTGAAAAACTGTTTTTT	CASSPNSKGAEKLFF
TRBD1	TRBV11-2	TRBJ1-4	few	TGTGCCAGCAGCTTAGGTTCAGGGGGCGAGGAAAAACTGTTTTTT	CASSLGSGGEEKLFF
NA	TRBV5-8	TRBJ2-7	NA	TGTGCCAGCAGCTTCCCGGGACGATCCTACGAGCAGTACTTC	CASSFPGRSYEQYF
NA	TRBV7-9	TRBJ2-7	once	TGTGCCAGCAGCTCCGCATTGACCCCCTGGGAGCAGTACTTC	CASSSALTPWEQYF
NA	TRBV7-9	TRBJ2-5	once	TGTGCCAGCAGCTTAGGGGATTCCCGGCGCGAGACCCAGTACTTC	CASSLGDSRRETQYF
NA	TRBV11-3	TRBJ2-2	NA	TGTGCCAGCAGCTTAGTCAGGGGCGGAGTCGGGGAGCTGTTTTTT	CASSLVRGGVGELFF
NA	TRBV28	TRBJ1-1	once	TGTGCCAGCAGTTCCGTCGGCTTAGGAGCTTTCTTT	CASSSVGLGAFF
TRBD2	TRBV6-1	TRBJ2-3	NA	TGTGCCAGCAGGATGACTAGCGGGTCCCCAGATACGCAGTATTTT	CASRMTSGSPDTQYF
TRBD2	TRBV7-9	TRBJ2-5	NA	TGTGCCAGCAGCTGGGGACTAGCGGGTCCACAAGAGACCCAGTACTTC	CASSWGLAGPQETQYF
NA	TRBV7-9	TRBJ2-2	NA	TGTGCCAGCAGCTTAGCGCGGTTGGCCAAGGGGGGGAGCACCGGGGAGCTGTTTTTT	CASSLARLAKGGSTGELFF
NA	TRBV11-2	TRBJ1-3	once	TGTGCCAGCAGCTTCTCTTTACTGTTCTCTGGAAACACCATATATTTT	CASSFSLLFSGNTIYF
NA	TRBV6-1	TRBJ2-5	NA	TGTGCCAGCACCAAGAGGATGGGGGAGACCCAGTACTTC	CASTKRMGETQYF
NA	TRBV27	TRBJ1-2	NA	TGTGCCAGCAGTTTATCAGGGGGGGTTTTCTATGGCTACACCTTC	CASSLSGGVFYGYTF
NA	TRBV4-2	TRBJ2-1	NA	TGTGCCAGCAGCCAAGACATCAGGGCCTCCTACAATGAGCAGTTCTTC	CASSQDIRASYNEQFF
NA	TRBV19	TRBJ1-5	NA	TGTGCCAGCGCCGGGGAGAGCAATCAGCCCCAGCATTTT	CASAGESNQPQHF
TRBD2	TRBV5-1	TRBJ2-2	NA	TGCGCCAGCAGCTTGAGTCTAGCGGGAGGTTACACCGGGGAGCTGTTTTTT	CASSLSLAGGYTGELFF
NA	TRBV25-1	TRBJ2-7	few	TGTGCTACAGCGAGCTCCTACGAGCAGTACTTC	CATASSYEQYF
NA	TRBV2	TRBJ1-1	NA	TGTGCCAGCAGTGAAGCGCGGGGTTTAAACACTGAAGCTTTCTTT	CASSEARGLNTEAFF
NA	TRBV29-1	TRBJ1-2	NA	TGCAGCGTTGAAGACCTATCCCTGGGACATAGCTATGGCTACACCTTC	CSVEDLSLGHSYGYTF